This T cell receptor beta chain was captured in a study of T cell responses to AZD1222 COVID-19 vaccine. The germline gives CDR1 MNHEY, CDR2 SVGEGT. The CDR3 consists of 16 residues. Trimming left V 0 bases short and J 7 bases short, with 19 bases between. In the case of this clone: Its antigen is not known.

Broader study findings: The study found vaccine-associated CD4 TCRs spanning spike, dominant at 160-218 and 743-854.

The repertoire was sequenced with immunoSEQ multiplex PCR; TCRdb's copy has only in-frame clones and lacks some. The sample comprises 170,000 or so clones, less than 95% of which are singletons, and 1.5% rests with the top ten. The receptor was derived from an adult in good health. J is TRBJ2-7 and V is TRBV6-2 or TRBV6-3; tentatively, D is TRBD1 (6 bases). The specimen was peripheral blood, collected on day 0 of AZD1222 vaccination. The CDR3 protein is CASSYSRWGPAGEQYF. In DNA, the CDR3 is TGTGCCAGCAGTTACTCGAGGTGGGGGCCGGCTGGTGAGCAGTACTTC.